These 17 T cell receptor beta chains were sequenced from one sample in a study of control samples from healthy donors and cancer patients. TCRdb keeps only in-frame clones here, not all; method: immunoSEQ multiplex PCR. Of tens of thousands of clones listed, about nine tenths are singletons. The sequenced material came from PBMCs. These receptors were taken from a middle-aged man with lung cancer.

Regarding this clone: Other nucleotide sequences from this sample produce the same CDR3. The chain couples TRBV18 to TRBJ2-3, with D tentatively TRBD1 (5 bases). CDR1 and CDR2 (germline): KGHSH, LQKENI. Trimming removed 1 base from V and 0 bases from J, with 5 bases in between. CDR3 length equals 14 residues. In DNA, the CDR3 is TGTGCCAGCTCACCACAGGGGAGCACAGATACGCAGTATTTT. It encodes CASSPQGSTDTQYF.

CDR3 region: CASSSDTNWANTEAFF. The CDR3 DNA reads TGTGCCAGTAGTTCGGACACTAATTGGGCGAACACTGAAGCTTTCTTT. The rearrangement links TRBV19 to TRBJ1-1; the D gene is possibly TRBD1 (5 bases). Germline-derived CDR1 and CDR2 are LNHDA and SQIVND (reference sequence). Trimming stripped 5 bases from V and 1 base from J, with 17 bases between. The CDR3 runs 16 residues.

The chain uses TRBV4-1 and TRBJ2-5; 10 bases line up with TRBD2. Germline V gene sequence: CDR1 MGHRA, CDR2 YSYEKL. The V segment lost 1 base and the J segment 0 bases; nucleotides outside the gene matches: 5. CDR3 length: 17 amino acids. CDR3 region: CASSQANSGGNQETQYF. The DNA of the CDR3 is TGCGCCAGCAGCCAAGCCAATAGCGGGGGGAACCAAGAGACCCAGTACTTC.

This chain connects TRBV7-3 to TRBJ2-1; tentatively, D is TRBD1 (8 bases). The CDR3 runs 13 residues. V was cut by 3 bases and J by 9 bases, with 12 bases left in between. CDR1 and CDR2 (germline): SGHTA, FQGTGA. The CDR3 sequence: CASSFGGTGEQFF. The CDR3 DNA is TGTGCCAGCAGCTTCGGGGGGACAGGTGAGCAGTTCTTC. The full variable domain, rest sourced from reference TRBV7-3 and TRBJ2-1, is GAGVSQTPSNKVTEKGKYVELRCDPISGHTALYWYRQSLGQGPEFLIYFQGTGAADDSGLPNDRFFAVRPEGSVSTLKIQRTERGDSAVYLCASSFGGTGEQFFGPGTRLTVL.

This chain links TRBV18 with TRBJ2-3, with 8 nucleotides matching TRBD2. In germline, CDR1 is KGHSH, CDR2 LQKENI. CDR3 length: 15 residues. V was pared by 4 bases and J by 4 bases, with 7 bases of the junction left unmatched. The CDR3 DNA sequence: TGTGCCAGCTCACTACAGCGGGGGCGATCAGATACGCAGTATTTT. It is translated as CASSLQRGRSDTQYF.

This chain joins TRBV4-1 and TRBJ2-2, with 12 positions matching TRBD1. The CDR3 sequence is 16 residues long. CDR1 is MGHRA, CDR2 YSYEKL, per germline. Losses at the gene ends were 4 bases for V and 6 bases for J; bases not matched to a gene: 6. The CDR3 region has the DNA TGCGCCAGCAGCCCCCGGGACAGGGGGCTTTCCGGGGAGCTGTTTTTT. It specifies CASSPRDRGLSGELFF.

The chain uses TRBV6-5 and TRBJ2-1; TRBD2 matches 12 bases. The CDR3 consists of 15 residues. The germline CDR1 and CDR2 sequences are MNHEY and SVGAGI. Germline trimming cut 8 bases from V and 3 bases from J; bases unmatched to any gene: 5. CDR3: CASGLLAGGYNEQFF. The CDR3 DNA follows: TGTGCCAGCGGACTACTAGCGGGGGGCTACAATGAGCAGTTCTTC.

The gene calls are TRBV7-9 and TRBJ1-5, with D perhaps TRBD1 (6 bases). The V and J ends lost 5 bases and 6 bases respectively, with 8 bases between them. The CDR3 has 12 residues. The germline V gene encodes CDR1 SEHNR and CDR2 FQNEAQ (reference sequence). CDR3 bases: TGTGCCAGCAGCACAGGGAGTCAGCCCCAGCATTTT. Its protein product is CASSTGSQPQHF.

The CDR3 sequence: CASSPPGGSTEAFF. The CDR3 nucleotides read TGTGCCAGCTCACCGCCCGGGGGTAGCACTGAAGCTTTCTTT. V is TRBV18 and J is TRBJ1-1; D is perhaps TRBD1 (5 bases). Germline CDR1 reads KGHSH; CDR2 reads LQKENI. This CDR3 has 14 residues. V lost 3 bases and J lost 4, with 12 bases in between.

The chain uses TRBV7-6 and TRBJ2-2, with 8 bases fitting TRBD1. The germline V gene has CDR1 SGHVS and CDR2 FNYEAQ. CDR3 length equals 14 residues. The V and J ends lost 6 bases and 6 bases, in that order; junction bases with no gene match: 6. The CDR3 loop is CASRQGQGPGELFF. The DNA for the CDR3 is TGTGCCAGCAGACAAGGACAGGGCCCCGGGGAGCTGTTTTTT.

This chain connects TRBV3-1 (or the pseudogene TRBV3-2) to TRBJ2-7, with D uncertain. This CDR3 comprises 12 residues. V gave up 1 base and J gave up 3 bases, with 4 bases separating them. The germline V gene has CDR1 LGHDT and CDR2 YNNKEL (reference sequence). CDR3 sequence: CASSQVSYEQYF. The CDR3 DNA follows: TGTGCCAGCAGCCAAGTCAGCTACGAGCAGTACTTC.

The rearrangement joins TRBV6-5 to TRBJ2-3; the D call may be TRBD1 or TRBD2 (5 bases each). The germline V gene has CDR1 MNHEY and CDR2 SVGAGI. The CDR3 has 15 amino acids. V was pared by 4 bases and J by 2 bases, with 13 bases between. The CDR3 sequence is CASSSAPGLTDTQYF. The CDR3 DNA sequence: TGTGCCAGCAGTTCCGCTCCGGGGCTCACAGATACGCAGTATTTT.

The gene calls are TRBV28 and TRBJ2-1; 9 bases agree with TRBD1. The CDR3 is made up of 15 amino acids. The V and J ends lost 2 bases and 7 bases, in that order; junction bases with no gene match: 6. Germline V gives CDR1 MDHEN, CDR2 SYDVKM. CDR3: CASSLNRGLWNEQFF. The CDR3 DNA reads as TGTGCCAGCAGTTTAAACAGGGGGCTATGGAATGAGCAGTTCTTC.

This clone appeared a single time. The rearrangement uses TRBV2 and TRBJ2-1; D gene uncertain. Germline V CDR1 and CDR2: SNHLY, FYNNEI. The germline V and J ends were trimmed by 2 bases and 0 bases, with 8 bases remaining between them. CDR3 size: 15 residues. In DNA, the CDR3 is TGTGCCAGCAGTGAATTGGCGAGCTCCTACAATGAGCAGTTCTTC. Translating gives CASSELASSYNEQFF. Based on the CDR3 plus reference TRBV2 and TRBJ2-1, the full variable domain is EPEVTQTPSHQVTQMGQEVILRCVPISNHLYFYWYRQILGQKVEFLVSFYNNEISEKSEIFDDQFSVERPDGSNFTLKIRSTKLEDSAMYFCASSELASSYNEQFFGPGTRLTVL.

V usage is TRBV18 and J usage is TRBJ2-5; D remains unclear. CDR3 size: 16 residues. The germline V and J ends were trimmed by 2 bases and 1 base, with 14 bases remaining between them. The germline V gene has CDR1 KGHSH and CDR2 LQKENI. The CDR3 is CASSPGFGRRQETQYF. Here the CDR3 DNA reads TGTGCCAGCTCACCAGGCTTCGGCAGGCGCCAAGAGACCCAGTACTTC.

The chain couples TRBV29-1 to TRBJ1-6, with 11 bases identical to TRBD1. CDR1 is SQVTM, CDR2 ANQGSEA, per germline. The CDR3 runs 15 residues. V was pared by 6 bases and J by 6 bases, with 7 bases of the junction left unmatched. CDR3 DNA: TGCAGCGTAGCGGACAGGGGGCCTCTTAATTCACCCCTCCACTTT. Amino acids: CSVADRGPLNSPLHF.

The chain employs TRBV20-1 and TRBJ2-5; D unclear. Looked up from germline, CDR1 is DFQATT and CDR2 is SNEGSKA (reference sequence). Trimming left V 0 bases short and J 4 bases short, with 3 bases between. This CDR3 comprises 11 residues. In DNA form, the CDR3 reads TGCAGTGCTAGAGATCGAGAGACCCAGTACTTC. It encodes CSARDRETQYF.